The clone carrying this T cell receptor beta chain was counted at least ten times. Antigen specificity is unknown. Germline trimming cut 4 bases from V and 4 bases from J; bases unmatched to any gene: 6. Germline CDR1 and CDR2: SEHNR and FQNEAQ (reference sequence). The CDR3 is 14 residues long. This sample stems from a study of neurological immune-mediated disorders. One entry per CDR3 protein, called by TCRdb with MiXCR from the 5' RACE reads. The sample shows just under 60,000 distinct CDR3 sequences, around 3.6% of them seen only once. PBMCs stored at -80 C, numbering 2 million, were the origin of the unsorted libraries. Whole-study results and caveats: No link was found between any clinical or MRI feature and the multiple sclerosis repertoire cluster.

The sequence was obtained from a woman in her twenties or thirties with multiple sclerosis. The specimen was PBMCs. V is TRBV7-9 and J is TRBJ2-7; TRBD2 matches at 8 bases. CDR3 in DNA: TGTGCCAGCAGCTCTACTAGCGGACTGTACGAGCAGTACTTC. This translates into CASSSTSGLYEQYF.